This T cell receptor (beta chain) was recovered during a study of OX40 agonist ivuxolimab in advanced cancers. V was cut by 5 bases and J by 0 bases, with 14 bases left in between. The CDR3 loop spans 15 amino acids. Germline lookup yields CDR1 MDHEN and CDR2 SYDVKM. This table comes from immunoSEQ multiplex PCR, and its TCRdb copy is limited to in-frame clones, with some not included. This table has 60,000 to 80,000 clones, 79% appearing once. This clone was observed a single time. What it binds is unknown. Study results and limitations: At 0.1 to 3.0 mg/kg, CD4+ and CD8+ blood T cells expanded clonally by week 6. Partial responders treated at 0.1-3.0 mg/kg exhibited clonal expansion among the lowest measured. The mean number of expanded clones was higher in CD8+ T cells than in CD4+.

V and J are TRBV28 and TRBJ2-7; weak D call: TRBD1 (5 bases). The material sequenced was CD4+ or CD8+ T cells sorted from blood, taken in a trial of the OX40 agonist ivuxolimab. This sequence was found in an adult with an advanced solid tumor such as melanoma, head and neck, liver or kidney cancer. The CDR3 region is CASSLPHRSSYEQYF. The CDR3 nucleotides are TGTGCCAGCAGTCTACCCCACAGGAGCTCCTACGAGCAGTACTTC.